This T cell receptor (beta chain) was found in a study of blood T cell repertoires in COVID-19. Study summary: Some COVID-19 samples were acute and others convalescent; all came from the United States, Italy and Spain. The cDNA or gDNA used as material had been derived from T cells, B-cell-depleted T cells, or PBMCs.

In the original workflow: Nucleated cell counts were estimated from reference gene primer amplification. Here immunoSEQ multiplex PCR was the method, and the copy in TCRdb shows in-frame clones only, minus some. D and trimming come from the DNA, and the V and J calls and clone size come from that table. The sample lists fewer than 150,000 clones; 70% to 90% were seen once. Note on this clone: This same CDR3 is encoded by further DNA sequences in the sample.

The germline V gene encodes CDR1 LGHDT and CDR2 YNNKEL (reference sequence). Trimming at V came to 4 bases and at J to 5 bases, leaving 5 bases not matched to a gene. The CDR3 contains 14 residues. The sequence was obtained from a woman in her forties or fifties with active or convalescent COVID-19. Sequencing input: peripheral blood. The chain uses TRBV3-1 (or the pseudogene TRBV3-2) and TRBJ2-7, with 10 bases matching TRBD2. CDR3 DNA sequence: TGTGCCAGCAGCCTTAGCGGGAGGCAGGACGAGCAGTACTTC. It specifies CASSLSGRQDEQYF.